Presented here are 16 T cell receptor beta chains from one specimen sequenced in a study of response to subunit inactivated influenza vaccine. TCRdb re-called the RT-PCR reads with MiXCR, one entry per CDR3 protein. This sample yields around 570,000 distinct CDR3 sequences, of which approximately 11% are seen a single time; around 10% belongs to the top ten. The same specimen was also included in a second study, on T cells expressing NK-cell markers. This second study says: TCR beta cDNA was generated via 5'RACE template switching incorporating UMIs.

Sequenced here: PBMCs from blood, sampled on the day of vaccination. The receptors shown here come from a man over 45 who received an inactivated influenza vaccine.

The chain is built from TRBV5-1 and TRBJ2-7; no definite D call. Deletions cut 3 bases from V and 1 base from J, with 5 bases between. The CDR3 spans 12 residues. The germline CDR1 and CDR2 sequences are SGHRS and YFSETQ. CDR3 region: CASSSQSYEQYF. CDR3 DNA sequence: TGCGCCAGCAGCTCACAATCCTACGAGCAGTACTTC.

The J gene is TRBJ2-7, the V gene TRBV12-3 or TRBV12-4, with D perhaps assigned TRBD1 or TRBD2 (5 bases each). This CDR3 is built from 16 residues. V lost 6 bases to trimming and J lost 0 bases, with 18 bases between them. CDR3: CASSRSGTSPSYEQYF. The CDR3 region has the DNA TGTGCCAGCAGCCGCTCCGGGACCTCACCCTCCTACGAGCAGTACTTC.

In DNA form, the CDR3 reads TGTGCCAGCAGCTTAAATAGCGGAGGCGTAGGGACCCAGTACTTC. Translated: CASSLNSGGVGTQYF. The chain carries TRBV7-2 and TRBJ2-5; TRBD2 is a possible D gene (6 bases). Trimming removed 2 bases at V and 7 bases at J, with 17 bases between. The CDR3 sequence is 15 residues long. CDR1 and CDR2 from the germline V gene are SGHTA and FQGNSA.

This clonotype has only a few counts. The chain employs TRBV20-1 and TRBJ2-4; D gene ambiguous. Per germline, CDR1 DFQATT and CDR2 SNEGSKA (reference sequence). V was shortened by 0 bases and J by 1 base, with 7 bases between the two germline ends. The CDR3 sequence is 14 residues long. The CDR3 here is CSAREVYAKNIQYF. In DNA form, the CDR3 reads TGCAGTGCTAGAGAAGTATACGCCAAAAACATTCAGTACTTC.

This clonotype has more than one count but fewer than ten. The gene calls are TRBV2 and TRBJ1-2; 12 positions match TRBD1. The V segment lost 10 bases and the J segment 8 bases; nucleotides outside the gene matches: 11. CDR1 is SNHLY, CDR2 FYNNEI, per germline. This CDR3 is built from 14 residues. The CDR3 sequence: CATGPGQGAEGYTF. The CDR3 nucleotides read TGTGCCACCGGACCGGGACAGGGGGCGGAAGGCTACACCTTC. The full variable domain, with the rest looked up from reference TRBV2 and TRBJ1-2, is EPEVTQTPSHQVTQMGQEVILRCVPISNHLYFYWYRQILGQKVEFLVSFYNNEISEKSEIFDDQFSVERPDGSNFTLKIRSTKLEDSAMYFCATGPGQGAEGYTFGSGTRLTVV.

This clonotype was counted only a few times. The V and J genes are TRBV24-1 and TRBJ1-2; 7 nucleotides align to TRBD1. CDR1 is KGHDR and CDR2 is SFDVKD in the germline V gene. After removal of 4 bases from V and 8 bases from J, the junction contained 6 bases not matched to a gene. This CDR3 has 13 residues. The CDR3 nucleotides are TGTGCCACCAGTGACCGGGACAGCCAAGGCTACACCTTC. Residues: CATSDRDSQGYTF.

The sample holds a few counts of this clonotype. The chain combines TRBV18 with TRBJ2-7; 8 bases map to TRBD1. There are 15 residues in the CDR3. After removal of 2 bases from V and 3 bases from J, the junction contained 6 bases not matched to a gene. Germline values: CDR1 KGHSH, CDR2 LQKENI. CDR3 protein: CASSPLDRAYYEQYF. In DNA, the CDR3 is TGTGCCAGCTCACCATTGGACAGGGCCTACTACGAGCAGTACTTC.

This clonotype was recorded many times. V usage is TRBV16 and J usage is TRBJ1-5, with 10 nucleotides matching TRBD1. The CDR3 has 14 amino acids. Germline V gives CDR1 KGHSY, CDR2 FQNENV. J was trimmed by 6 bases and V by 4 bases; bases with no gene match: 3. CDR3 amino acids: CASSRGTGVQPQHF. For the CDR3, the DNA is TGTGCCAGCAGCCGCGGGACAGGGGTTCAGCCCCAGCATTTT.

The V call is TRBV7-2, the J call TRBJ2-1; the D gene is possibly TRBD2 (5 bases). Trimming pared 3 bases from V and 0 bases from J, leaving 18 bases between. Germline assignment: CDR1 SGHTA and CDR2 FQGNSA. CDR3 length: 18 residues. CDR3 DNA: TGTGCCAGCAGCTTCGCGGGCCGGAAACTGAGCTCCTACAATGAGCAGTTCTTC. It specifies CASSFAGRKLSSYNEQFF.

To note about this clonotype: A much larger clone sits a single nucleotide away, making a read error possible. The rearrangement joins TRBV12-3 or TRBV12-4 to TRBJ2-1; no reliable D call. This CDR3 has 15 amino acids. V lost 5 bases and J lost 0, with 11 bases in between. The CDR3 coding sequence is TGTGCCAGCAGTGCTCTCGGAGACTCCTACAATGAGCAGTTCTTC. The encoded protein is CASSALGDSYNEQFF.

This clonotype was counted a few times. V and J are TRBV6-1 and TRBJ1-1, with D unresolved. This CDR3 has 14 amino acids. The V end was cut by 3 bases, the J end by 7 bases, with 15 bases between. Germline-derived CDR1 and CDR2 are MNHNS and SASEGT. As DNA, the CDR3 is TGTGCCAGCAGTGACACCGGACGGACTCTTGAAGCTTTCTTT. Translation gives CASSDTGRTLEAFF.

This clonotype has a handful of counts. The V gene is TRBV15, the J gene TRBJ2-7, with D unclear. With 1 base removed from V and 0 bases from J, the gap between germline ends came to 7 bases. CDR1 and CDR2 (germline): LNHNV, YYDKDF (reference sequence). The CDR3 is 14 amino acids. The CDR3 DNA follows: TGTGCCACCAGCAGAGGAGTGACCTCCTACGAGCAGTACTTC. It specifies CATSRGVTSYEQYF.

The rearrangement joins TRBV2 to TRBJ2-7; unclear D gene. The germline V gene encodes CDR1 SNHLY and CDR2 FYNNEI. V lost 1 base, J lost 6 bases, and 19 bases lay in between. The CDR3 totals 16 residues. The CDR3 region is CASSEEMAGLSFEQYF. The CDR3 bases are TGTGCCAGCAGTGAAGAAATGGCAGGTTTGAGTTTCGAGCAGTACTTC.

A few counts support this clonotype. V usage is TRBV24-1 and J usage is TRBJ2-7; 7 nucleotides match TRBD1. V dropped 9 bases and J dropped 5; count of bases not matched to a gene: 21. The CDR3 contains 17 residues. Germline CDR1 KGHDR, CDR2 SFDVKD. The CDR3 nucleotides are TGTGCCACCCGCGACAGGGTGCCTTGCTGCCGCTACAACGAGCAGTACTTC. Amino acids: CATRDRVPCCRYNEQYF.

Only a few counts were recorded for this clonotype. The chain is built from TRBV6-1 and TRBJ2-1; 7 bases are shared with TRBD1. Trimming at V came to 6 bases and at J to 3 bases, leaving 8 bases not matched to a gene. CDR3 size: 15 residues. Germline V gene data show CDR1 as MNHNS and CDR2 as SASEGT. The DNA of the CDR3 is TGTGCCAGCAGGGCATCACAGGGGATCTACAATGAGCAGTTCTTC. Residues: CASRASQGIYNEQFF.

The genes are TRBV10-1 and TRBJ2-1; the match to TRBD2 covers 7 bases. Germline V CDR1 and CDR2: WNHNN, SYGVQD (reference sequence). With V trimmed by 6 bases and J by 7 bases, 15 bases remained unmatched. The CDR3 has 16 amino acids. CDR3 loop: CASRGSIIRGVNEQFF. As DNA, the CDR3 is TGCGCCAGCAGGGGATCGATCATTCGGGGGGTTAATGAGCAGTTCTTC.